The 26 T cell receptor beta chains given below trace back to one sample, sequenced in a study of regulatory T cells in long-lasting Graves disease. To make TCR beta libraries, researchers used iRepertoire HTBI primers and Arm-PCR of CDR3 regions. TCRdb re-analysed the multiplex PCR reads in MiXCR, keeping a single row per CDR3 protein. The sample includes 400,000 to 450,000 distinct CDR3 sequences, around 14% of them seen just once. Documented time point: newly diagnosed GD, antithyroid drugs for less than 3 months. Making the TCR library involved RNA that had been extracted from PBMCs. This sample also appeared in a second study, on T cells in Graves' hyperthyroidism and ophthalmopathy.

The material sequenced was peripheral blood mononuclear cells (PBMCs), taken at new diagnosis, from a patient treated with antithyroid drugs. The source of these receptors is a woman between 25 and 40 years old with Graves disease.

This clonotype was seen at least ten times. This chain joins TRBV12-3 or TRBV12-4 and TRBJ2-7, with TRBD2 matching over 7 bases. The CDR3 runs to 12 residues. V trimming: 5 bases; J trimming: 3 bases; junction bases outside the gene matches: 1. The CDR3 is CASSSGIYEQYF. CDR3 bases: TGTGCCAGCAGTAGCGGGATCTACGAGCAGTACTTC.

This clonotype was observed a few times. The CDR3 spells CATSDKGTGELFF. CDR3 coding DNA: TGTGCCACCAGTGATAAGGGCACCGGGGAGCTGTTTTTT. The chain recombines TRBV24-1 with TRBJ2-2, with unresolved D. Germline V CDR1 and CDR2: KGHDR, SFDVKD. This CDR3 contains 13 residues. V lost 3 bases to trimming and J lost 4 bases, with 5 bases between them.

This clonotype was seen ten or more times. The chain combines TRBV6-2 or TRBV6-3 with TRBJ2-1; weak D call: TRBD1 (6 bases). Between the trimmed V and J ends, which lost 5 bases and 0 bases, there was a span of 8 bases. This CDR3 spans 14 amino acids. In germline, CDR1 is MNHEY, CDR2 SVGEGT. The CDR3 sequence: CASSEGDSYNEQFF. In nucleotides, the CDR3 is TGTGCCAGCAGTGAGGGGGACTCCTACAATGAGCAGTTCTTC.

This chain links TRBV30 with TRBJ2-5, with TRBD1 as a possible D gene (5 bases). Per the germline V gene, CDR1 is GTSNPN and CDR2 is SVGIG (reference sequence). The CDR3 sequence is 13 residues long. The V gene lost 2 bases and the J gene lost 0 bases, with 7 bases spanning the gap. The chain's CDR3 is CAWSSGNQETQYF. In nucleotides, the CDR3 is TGTGCCTGGAGTTCAGGGAACCAAGAGACCCAGTACTTC.

This clonotype showed up many times. The chain combines TRBV20-1 with TRBJ2-1; 10 nucleotides match TRBD2. Trimming took 2 bases from V and 0 from J; bases not matched to a gene: 4. Germline values: CDR1 DFQATT, CDR2 SNEGSKA (reference sequence). CDR3 length: 16 amino acids. CDR3 nucleotides: TGCAGTGCTAGACTAGCGGGAGTCCCCTCCTACAATGAGCAGTTCTTC. This translates into CSARLAGVPSYNEQFF.

The chain is built from TRBV6-1 and TRBJ1-1; the match to TRBD1 covers 7 bases. Losses at the gene ends were 6 bases for V and 7 bases for J; bases not matched to a gene: 11. The CDR3 has 14 amino acids. Germline loops: CDR1 MNHNS, CDR2 SASEGT. The CDR3 DNA reads as TGTGCCAGCAGCCACGGACAGGATCGGCTTGAAGCTTTCTTT. Translated: CASSHGQDRLEAFF.

This clonotype was observed many times. CDR3 bases: TGTGCCAGCAGTTTTTACAAGAACACTGAAGCTTTCTTT. Protein: CASSFYKNTEAFF. The gene calls are TRBV12-3 or TRBV12-4 and TRBJ1-1; no definite D call. This CDR3 comprises 13 residues. Trimming stripped 3 bases from V and 1 base from J, with 6 bases between.

This clonotype was picked up many times. This chain connects TRBV6-6 to TRBJ1-2; TRBD1 might be the D (5 bases). Germline-derived CDR1 and CDR2 are MNHNY and SVGAGI (reference sequence). V was pared by 0 bases and J by 4 bases, with 12 bases between. The CDR3 totals 15 residues. In DNA, the CDR3 is TGTGCCAGCAGTTACTCGGGACTGACAGTCTATGGCTACACCTTC. It encodes CASSYSGLTVYGYTF.

This clonotype was seen repeatedly, ten times or more. CDR3 DNA sequence: TGTGCCAGCAGCGTCCGGGGGAGAGGGGAGACCCAGTACTTC. Protein product: CASSVRGRGETQYF. The chain couples TRBV9 to TRBJ2-5; possible D gene TRBD2, 6 bases. V was cut by 2 bases and J by 5 bases, with 13 bases left in between. The CDR3 contains 14 residues. CDR1 is SGDLS, CDR2 YYNGEE, per germline. The full variable domain, its missing parts supplied by reference TRBV9 and TRBJ2-5, is DSGVTQTPKHLITATGQRVTLRCSPRSGDLSVYWYQQSLDQGLQFLIQYYNGEERAKGNILERFSAQQFPDLHSELNLSSLELGDSALYFCASSVRGRGETQYFGPGTRLLVL.

This clonotype was counted many times. The chain uses TRBV15 and TRBJ2-7, with D possibly being TRBD1 (5 bases). Germline values: CDR1 LNHNV, CDR2 YYDKDF (reference sequence). CDR3 size: 14 residues. Deletions cut 3 bases from V and 6 bases from J, with 15 bases between. CDR3 sequence: CATSRDIGQGEQYF. The CDR3 DNA is TGTGCCACCAGCAGGGACATCGGTCAGGGCGAGCAGTACTTC. The full variable domain, completed using reference TRBV15 and TRBJ2-7, is DAMVIQNPRYQVTQFGKPVTLSCSQTLNHNVMYWYQQKSSQAPKLLFHYYDKDFNNEADTPDNFQSRRPNTSFCFLDIRSPGLGDTAMYLCATSRDIGQGEQYFGPGTRLTVT.

This clonotype has only a few counts. V and J are TRBV7-6 and TRBJ2-6; 9 bases map to TRBD1. Trimming cost V 5 bases and J 3 bases; bases outside gene matches: 2. The germline V gene has CDR1 SGHVS and CDR2 FNYEAQ. CDR3 length: 15 residues. CDR3 DNA sequence: TGTGCCAGCAGCGGGGACAGGGATGGGGCCAACGTCCTGACTTTC. Amino acid sequence: CASSGDRDGANVLTF.

This clonotype has a count of ten or more. At one boundary the junction diverges from the germline segment, which might be a read error. V usage is TRBV12-3 or TRBV12-4 and J usage is TRBJ2-7; D gene uncertain. The CDR3 totals 13 residues. The CDR3 reads CASSLVSAYEQYF. The DNA of the CDR3 is TGTGCCAGCAGCTTAGTTTCCGCCTACGAGCAGTACTTC.

The CDR3 sequence is CASSPQPGGWISGANVLTF. The CDR3 DNA follows: TGTGCCAGCTCACCACAGCCTGGTGGGTGGATTTCTGGGGCCAACGTCCTGACTTTC. This chain joins TRBV18 and TRBJ2-6, with unresolved D. V was clipped by 1 base and J by 1 base, with 17 bases between them. The CDR3 has 19 amino acids. From germline, CDR1 is KGHSH and CDR2 LQKENI.

This clonotype was seen ten or more times. The chain employs TRBV5-1 and TRBJ1-6, with D uncertain. The germline gives CDR1 SGHRS, CDR2 YFSETQ. This CDR3 has 14 residues. Trimming left V 2 bases short and J 8 bases short, with 11 bases between. CDR3: CASSLYRADSPLHF. The CDR3 coding sequence is TGCGCCAGCAGCTTATACCGAGCGGATTCACCCCTCCACTTT.

The rearrangement links TRBV19 to TRBJ2-6, with TRBD2 matching over 11 bases. Trimming at V came to 6 bases and at J to 0 bases, leaving 10 bases not matched to a gene. The CDR3 is 19 residues long. CDR1 and CDR2 (germline): LNHDA, SQIVND (reference sequence). CDR3 in amino acids: CASRNLAGGHNSGANVLTF. In nucleotides, the CDR3 is TGTGCCAGTAGAAATCTAGCGGGAGGCCACAACTCTGGGGCCAACGTCCTGACTTTC.

Many counts were recorded for this clonotype. The chain employs TRBV5-5 and TRBJ2-7; the D gene is possibly TRBD2 (5 bases). The germline V gene encodes CDR1 SGHKS and CDR2 YYEKEE (reference sequence). The CDR3 runs 15 residues. V was shortened by 3 bases and J by 3 bases, with 16 bases between the two germline ends. The CDR3 is CASSSSGSILYEQYF. Here the CDR3 DNA reads TGTGCCAGCAGCTCGAGCGGTTCAATTCTCTACGAGCAGTACTTC.

This clonotype was counted many times. The V gene is TRBV30, the J gene TRBJ2-7; D is possibly TRBD1 (5 bases). The CDR3 has 12 amino acids. Germline CDR1 and CDR2: GTSNPN and SVGIG (reference sequence). Trimming cost V 4 bases and J 4 bases, with 11 bases left between them. The CDR3 DNA follows: TGTGCCTGGACCGATCAGGGATACGAGCAGTACTTC. It codes for CAWTDQGYEQYF. The full variable domain, its missing parts supplied by reference TRBV30 and TRBJ2-7, is SQTIHQWPATLVQPVGSPLSLECTVEGTSNPNLYWYRQAAGRGLQLLFYSVGIGQISSEVPQNLSASRPQDRQFILSSKKLLLSDSGFYLCAWTDQGYEQYFGPGTRLTVT.

This clonotype was seen many times. This chain connects TRBV27 to TRBJ2-5; 8 positions agree with TRBD2. The J segment lost 5 bases and the V segment lost 3 bases, leaving 11 bases of the junction unmatched. This CDR3 has 16 amino acids. Per germline, CDR1 MNHEY and CDR2 SMNVEV (reference sequence). CDR3 in DNA: TGTGCCAGCAGTTTGGCCGGGAGGGCCTTGAGGGAGACCCAGTACTTC. Translation gives CASSLAGRALRETQYF.

As for this clonotype: Relative to the germline gene, one junction end is altered; a read error may explain this. The V gene is TRBV13, the J gene TRBJ2-2; TRBD2 is a possible D gene (6 bases). The CDR3 totals 15 residues. CDR1 is PRHDT, CDR2 FYEKMQ, per germline (reference sequence). The CDR3 bases are TGTGCCAGCAGCCTAGGGACTTGGGGCACCGGGGAGCTGTTTTTT. The encoded protein is CASSLGTWGTGELFF.

This clonotype was seen a handful of times. V gene TRBV24-1 combines with J gene TRBJ1-5; D is perhaps TRBD1 (5 bases). Germline V gives CDR1 KGHDR, CDR2 SFDVKD. The ends were cut back, 3 bases at V and 6 bases at J, with 8 bases in the middle. This CDR3 spans 13 amino acids. In DNA form, the CDR3 reads TGTGCCACCAGTGATCGGGGACTTCAGCCCCAGCATTTT. Its translation is CATSDRGLQPQHF.

There are many counts of this clonotype. This sequence joins TRBV10-1 and TRBJ2-3, with 11 bases that match TRBD2. This CDR3 is built from 20 residues. Germline V gene data show CDR1 as WNHNN and CDR2 as SYGVQD (reference sequence). J lost 3 bases, V lost 0 bases, and 14 bases had no gene match. CDR3 sequence reads: CASSESSTSGVLAATDTQYF. The CDR3 DNA is TGCGCCAGCAGTGAGTCTTCGACTAGCGGGGTTTTGGCAGCGACAGATACGCAGTATTTT.

A single count supports this clonotype. This could be a read error, since a much larger clone is one nucleotide away. The rearrangement links TRBV28 to TRBJ2-1; the D gene is possibly TRBD2 (6 bases). Germline CDR1 is MDHEN and CDR2 is SYDVKM. The germline V and J ends were trimmed by 5 bases and 3 bases, with 17 bases remaining between them. The CDR3 is 16 amino acids. This chain's CDR3 is CASSARDSPFYNEQFF. The CDR3 DNA follows: TGTGCCAGCAGTGCCCGGGACTCCCCGTTCTACAATGAGCAGTTCTTC.

A few counts support this clonotype. The V gene is TRBV20-1, the J gene TRBJ2-7; D could derive from TRBD1 or TRBD2 (5 bases each). Germline V gives CDR1 DFQATT, CDR2 SNEGSKA (reference sequence). The CDR3 runs 15 residues. V shed 3 bases and J shed 7 bases, with 22 bases lying between them. CDR3 sequence: CSASLVRDHRGEQYF. CDR3 in DNA: TGCAGTGCTAGTCTCGTTCGGGACCACAGAGGGGAGCAGTACTTC.

With respect to this clonotype: A much bigger clone sits one base away, suggesting this may be a read error. Lacking the conserved final phenylalanine or tryptophan, this CDR3 likely reflects a read error. V and J are TRBV20-1 and TRBJ2-5; no clear D gene. The CDR3 length is 13 residues. CDR1 and CDR2 (germline): DFQATT, SNEGSKA (reference sequence). V was shortened by 2 bases and J by 7 bases, with 14 bases between the two germline ends. The CDR3 bases are TGCAGTGCTAGACTTCGGACGTCCGGGACCCAGTACTCC. This translates into CSARLRTSGTQYS.

V and J are TRBV7-2 and TRBJ2-7; 7 positions agree with TRBD2. Germline V gene sequence: CDR1 SGHTA, CDR2 FQGNSA. The CDR3 spans 14 residues. After removal of 1 base from V and 2 bases from J, the junction contained 2 bases not matched to a gene. The CDR3 region has the DNA TGTGCCAGCAGCTTAGTCCTAGCGGCCTACGAGCAGTACTTC. Translation: CASSLVLAAYEQYF.

This clonotype has a count of ten or more. This chain connects TRBV7-9 to TRBJ2-1; D is tentatively TRBD1 or TRBD2 (5 bases each). V dropped 7 bases and J dropped 5 bases, with 12 bases sitting between them. CDR1 and CDR2 (germline): SEHNR, FQNEAQ (reference sequence). The CDR3 extends over 13 amino acids. CDR3 sequence (DNA): TGTGCCAGCAAGAGGGGAATAGACAATGAGCAGTTCTTC. Amino acid sequence: CASKRGIDNEQFF.